This T cell receptor beta chain was retrieved from a study of spatial heterogeneity in lung cancer. Study context: Fewer alpha-chain than beta-chain sequences were consistently detected.

This clonotype has a count of ten or more. One entry per CDR3 protein results from TCRdb running MiXCR on the 5' RACE reads. Here the sample spans 30,000 to 45,000 distinct CDR3 sequences, 7.5% to 8% being singletons. CDR1 SGHRS and CDR2 YFSETQ come from the germline V gene. V shed 6 bases and J shed 0 bases, with 9 bases lying between them. The CDR3 has 13 amino acids. The time point here: sample taken at primary tumor resection. No cells were sorted before sequencing. The whole RNA sequenced was extracted from tumor, nontumor lung or frozen PBMC. This rearrangement joins TRBV5-1 to TRBJ1-1; D perhaps matches TRBD1 (5 bases). The input for sequencing was PBMCs, taken at surgery. This TCR was sampled from a male donor with early-stage non-small cell lung cancer. DNA for the CDR3: TGCGCCAGCAAGGTAGGGGTGAACACTGAAGCTTTCTTT. Residues: CASKVGVNTEAFF.